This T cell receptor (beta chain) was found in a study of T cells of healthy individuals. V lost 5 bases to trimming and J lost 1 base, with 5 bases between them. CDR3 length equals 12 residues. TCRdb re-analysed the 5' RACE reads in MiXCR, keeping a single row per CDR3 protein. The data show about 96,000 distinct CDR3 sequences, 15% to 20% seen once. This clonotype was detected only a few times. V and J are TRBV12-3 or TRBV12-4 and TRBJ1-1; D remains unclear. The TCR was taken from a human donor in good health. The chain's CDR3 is CASSKGNTEAFF. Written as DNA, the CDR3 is TGTGCCAGCAGTAAAGGGAACACTGAAGCTTTCTTT.